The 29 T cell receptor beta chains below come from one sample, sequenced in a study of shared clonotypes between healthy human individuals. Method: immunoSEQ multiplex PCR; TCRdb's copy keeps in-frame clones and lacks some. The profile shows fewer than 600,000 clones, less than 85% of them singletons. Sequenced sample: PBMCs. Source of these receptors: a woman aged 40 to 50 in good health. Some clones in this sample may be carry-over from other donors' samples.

CDR3 DNA sequence: TGTGCCAGCAGCTTAGACAGCTCTGGAAACACCATATATTTT. Its protein product is CASSLDSSGNTIYF. The genes are TRBV28 and TRBJ1-3, with D possibly TRBD1 on 5 matching bases. With 6 bases removed from V and 0 bases from J, the gap between germline ends came to 9 bases. Germline V gene sequence: CDR1 MDHEN, CDR2 SYDVKM. The CDR3 is 14 amino acids.

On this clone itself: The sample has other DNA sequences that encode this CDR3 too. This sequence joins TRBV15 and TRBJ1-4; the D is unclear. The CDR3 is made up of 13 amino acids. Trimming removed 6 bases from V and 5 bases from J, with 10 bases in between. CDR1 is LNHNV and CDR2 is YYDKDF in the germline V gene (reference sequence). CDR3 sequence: CATSRTVNEKLFF. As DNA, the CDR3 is TGTGCCACCAGTAGAACTGTAAATGAAAAACTGTTTTTT.

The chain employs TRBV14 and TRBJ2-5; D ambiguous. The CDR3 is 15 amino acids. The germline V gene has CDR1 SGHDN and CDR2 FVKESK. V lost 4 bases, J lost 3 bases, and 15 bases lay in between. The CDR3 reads CASSPTQENKETQYF. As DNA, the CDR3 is TGTGCCAGCAGCCCGACACAAGAGAACAAAGAGACCCAGTACTTC.

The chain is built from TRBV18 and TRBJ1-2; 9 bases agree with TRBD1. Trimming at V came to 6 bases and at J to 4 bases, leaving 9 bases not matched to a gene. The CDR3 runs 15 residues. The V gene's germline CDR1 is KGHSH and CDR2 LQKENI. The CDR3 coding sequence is TGTGCCAGCTCCCCGGTTACGACAGGGGGCTATGGCTACACCTTC. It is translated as CASSPVTTGGYGYTF.

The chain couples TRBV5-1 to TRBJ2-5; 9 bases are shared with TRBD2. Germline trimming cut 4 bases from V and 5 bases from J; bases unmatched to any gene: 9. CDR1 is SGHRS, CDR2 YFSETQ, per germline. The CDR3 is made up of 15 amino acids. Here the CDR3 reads CASSPIMTSGETQYF. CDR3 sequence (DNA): TGCGCCAGCAGCCCTATAATGACTAGCGGTGAGACCCAGTACTTC.

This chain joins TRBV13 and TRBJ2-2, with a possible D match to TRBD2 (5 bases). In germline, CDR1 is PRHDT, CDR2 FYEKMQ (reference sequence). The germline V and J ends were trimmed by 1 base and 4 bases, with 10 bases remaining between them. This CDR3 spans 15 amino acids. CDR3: CASSLVATITGELFF. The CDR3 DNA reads TGTGCCAGCAGCTTAGTGGCGACTATCACCGGGGAGCTGTTTTTT.

The DNA of the CDR3 is TGTGCCAGCACCAAAGACAGGGGATGGAGGACAGATACGCAGTATTTT. Translation: CASTKDRGWRTDTQYF. The chain couples TRBV28 to TRBJ2-3; 8 nucleotides align to TRBD1. From germline, CDR1 is MDHEN and CDR2 SYDVKM. V shed 7 bases, J shed 3 bases, and the junction held 12 bases outside the gene matches. CDR3 size: 16 residues.

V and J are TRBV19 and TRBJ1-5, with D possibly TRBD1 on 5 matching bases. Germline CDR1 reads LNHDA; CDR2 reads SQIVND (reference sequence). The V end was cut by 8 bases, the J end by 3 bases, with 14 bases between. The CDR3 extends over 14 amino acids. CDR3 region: CASRGEKTNQPQHF. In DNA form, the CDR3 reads TGTGCCAGTCGAGGGGAGAAGACCAATCAGCCCCAGCATTTT.

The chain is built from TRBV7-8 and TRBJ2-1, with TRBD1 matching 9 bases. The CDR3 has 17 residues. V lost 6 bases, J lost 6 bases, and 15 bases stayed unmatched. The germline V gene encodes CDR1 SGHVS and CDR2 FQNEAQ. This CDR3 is CASSFASGTGTSNEQFF. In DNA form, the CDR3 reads TGTGCCAGCAGTTTCGCATCCGGGACAGGGACTTCCAATGAGCAGTTCTTC.

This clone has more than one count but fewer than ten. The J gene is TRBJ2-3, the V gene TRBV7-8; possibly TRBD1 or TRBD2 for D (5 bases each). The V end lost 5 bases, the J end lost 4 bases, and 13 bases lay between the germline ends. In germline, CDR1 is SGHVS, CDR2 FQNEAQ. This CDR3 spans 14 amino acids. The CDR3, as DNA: TGTGCCAGCAGCCCCCGGGACGGATCAGATACGCAGTATTTT. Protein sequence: CASSPRDGSDTQYF.

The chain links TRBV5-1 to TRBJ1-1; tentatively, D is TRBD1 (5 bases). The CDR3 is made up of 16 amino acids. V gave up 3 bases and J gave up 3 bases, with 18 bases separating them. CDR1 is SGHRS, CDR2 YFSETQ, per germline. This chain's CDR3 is CASSSPSAGRDTEAFF. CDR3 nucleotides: TGCGCCAGCAGCTCGCCGTCCGCGGGGCGGGACACTGAAGCTTTCTTT.

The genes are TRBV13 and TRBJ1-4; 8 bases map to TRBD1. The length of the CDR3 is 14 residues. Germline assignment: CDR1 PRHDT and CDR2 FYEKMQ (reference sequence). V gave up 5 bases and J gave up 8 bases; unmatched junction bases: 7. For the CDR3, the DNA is TGTGCCAGCAGCCAGACAGGGGTTAGGGAAAAACTGTTTTTT. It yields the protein CASSQTGVREKLFF.

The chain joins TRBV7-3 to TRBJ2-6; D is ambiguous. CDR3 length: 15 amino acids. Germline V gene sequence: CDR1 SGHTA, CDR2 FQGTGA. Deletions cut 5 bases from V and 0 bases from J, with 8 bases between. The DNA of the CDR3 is TGTGCCAGCAGCCCCCCGGGCTCTGGGGCCAACGTCCTGACTTTC. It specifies CASSPPGSGANVLTF.

CDR3 residues: CASSQTWGTLEEQYF. The CDR3 DNA sequence: TGTGCCAGCAGTCAGACTTGGGGGACCCTCGAAGAGCAGTACTTC. J is TRBJ2-7 and V is TRBV27, with D possibly being TRBD1 or TRBD2 (5 bases each). V lost 5 bases, J lost 7 bases, and 21 bases lay in between. Germline CDR1 is MNHEY and CDR2 is SMNVEV (reference sequence). The CDR3 contains 15 residues.

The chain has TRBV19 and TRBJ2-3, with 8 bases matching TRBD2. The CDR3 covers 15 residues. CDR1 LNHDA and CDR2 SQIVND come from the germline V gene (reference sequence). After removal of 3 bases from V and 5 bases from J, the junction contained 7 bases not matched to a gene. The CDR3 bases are TGTGCCAGTAGTATTTCGGGAGGGCCAGTAGATACGCAGTATTTT. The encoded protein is CASSISGGPVDTQYF.

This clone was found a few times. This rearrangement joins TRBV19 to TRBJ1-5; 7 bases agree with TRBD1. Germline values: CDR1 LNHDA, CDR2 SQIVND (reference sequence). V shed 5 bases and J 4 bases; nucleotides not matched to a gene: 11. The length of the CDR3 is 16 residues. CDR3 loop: CASSVAGGGWNQPQHF. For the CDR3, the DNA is TGTGCCAGTAGTGTGGCAGGGGGAGGTTGGAATCAGCCCCAGCATTTT. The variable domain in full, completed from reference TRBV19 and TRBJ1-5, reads DGGITQSPKYLFRKEGQNVTLSCEQNLNHDAMYWYRQDPGQGLRLIYYSQIVNDFQKGDIAEGYSVSREKKESFPLTVTSAQKNPTAFYLCASSVAGGGWNQPQHFGDGTRLSIL.

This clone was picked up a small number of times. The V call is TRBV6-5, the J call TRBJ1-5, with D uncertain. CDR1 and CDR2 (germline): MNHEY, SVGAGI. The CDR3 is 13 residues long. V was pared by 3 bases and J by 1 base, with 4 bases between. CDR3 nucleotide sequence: TGTGCCAGCAGTTATGACAGCAATCAGCCCCAGCATTTT. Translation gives CASSYDSNQPQHF.

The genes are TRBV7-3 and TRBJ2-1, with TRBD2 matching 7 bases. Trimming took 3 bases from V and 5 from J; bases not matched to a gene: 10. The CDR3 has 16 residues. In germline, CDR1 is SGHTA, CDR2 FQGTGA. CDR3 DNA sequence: TGTGCCAGCAGCTTCGGCGGGAGCAGAATAAACAATGAGCAGTTCTTC. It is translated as CASSFGGSRINNEQFF. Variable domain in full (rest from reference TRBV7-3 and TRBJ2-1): GAGVSQTPSNKVTEKGKYVELRCDPISGHTALYWYRQSLGQGPEFLIYFQGTGAADDSGLPNDRFFAVRPEGSVSTLKIQRTERGDSAVYLCASSFGGSRINNEQFFGPGTRLTVL.

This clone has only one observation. CDR3 in amino acids: CAINGLENNEQFF. CDR3 coding DNA: TGTGCCATCAATGGACTAGAGAACAATGAGCAGTTCTTC. J is TRBJ2-1 and V is TRBV10-3; 7 positions match TRBD2. This CDR3 region has 13 residues. CDR1 is ENHRY and CDR2 is SYGVKD in the germline V gene. Trimming at V came to 7 bases and at J to 5 bases, leaving 5 bases not matched to a gene.

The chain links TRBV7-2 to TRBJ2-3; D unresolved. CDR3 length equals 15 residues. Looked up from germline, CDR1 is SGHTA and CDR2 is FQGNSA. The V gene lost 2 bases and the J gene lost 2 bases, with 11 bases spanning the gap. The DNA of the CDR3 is TGTGCCAGCAGCTTATTACAGCCTCCCACAGATACGCAGTATTTT. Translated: CASSLLQPPTDTQYF.

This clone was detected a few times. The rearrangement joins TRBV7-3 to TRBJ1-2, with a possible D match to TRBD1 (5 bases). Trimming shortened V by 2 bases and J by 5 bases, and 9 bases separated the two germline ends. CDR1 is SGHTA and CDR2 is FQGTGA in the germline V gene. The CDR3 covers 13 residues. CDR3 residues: CASSLGAEYGYTF. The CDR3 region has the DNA TGTGCCAGCAGCTTAGGGGCGGAGTATGGCTACACCTTC.

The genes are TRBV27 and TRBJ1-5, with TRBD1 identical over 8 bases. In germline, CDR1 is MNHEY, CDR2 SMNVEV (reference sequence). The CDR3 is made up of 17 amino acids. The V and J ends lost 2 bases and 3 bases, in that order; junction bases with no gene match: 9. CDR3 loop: CASSLRVAGGLNQPQHF. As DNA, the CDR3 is TGTGCCAGCAGTTTACGTGTGGCAGGGGGCCTCAATCAGCCCCAGCATTTT.

The CDR3 loop is CASSAYRTDSYEQYF. The CDR3 DNA follows: TGTGCCAGCAGCGCATACCGGACGGATTCCTACGAGCAGTACTTC. The chain combines TRBV6-1 with TRBJ2-7, with D unresolved. V shed 6 bases and J shed 1 base, with 16 bases lying between them. The CDR3 covers 15 residues. CDR1 MNHNS and CDR2 SASEGT come from the germline V gene.

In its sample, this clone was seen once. The CDR3 sequence: CASGPRVGGGYTF. The DNA of the CDR3 is TGTGCCAGCGGTCCCCGGGTTGGGGGTGGCTACACCTTC. This sequence joins TRBV7-9 and TRBJ1-2; maybe TRBD1 (5 bases). In germline, CDR1 is SEHNR, CDR2 FQNEAQ (reference sequence). The CDR3 has 13 amino acids. Trimming stripped 8 bases from V and 7 bases from J, with 17 bases between.

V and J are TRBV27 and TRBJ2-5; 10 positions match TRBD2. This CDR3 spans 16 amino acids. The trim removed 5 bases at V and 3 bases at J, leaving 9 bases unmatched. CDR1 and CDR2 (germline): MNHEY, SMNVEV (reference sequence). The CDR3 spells CASSRRGAGGKETQYF. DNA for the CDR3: TGTGCCAGCAGTCGACGGGGAGCGGGAGGGAAAGAGACCCAGTACTTC.

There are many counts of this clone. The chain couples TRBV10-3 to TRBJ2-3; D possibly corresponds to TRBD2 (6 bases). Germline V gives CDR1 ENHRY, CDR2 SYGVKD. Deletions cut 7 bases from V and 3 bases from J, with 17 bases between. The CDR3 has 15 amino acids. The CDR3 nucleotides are TGTGCCATCATGGGAAGCGGGTTCGGGACAGATACGCAGTATTTT. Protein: CAIMGSGFGTDTQYF.

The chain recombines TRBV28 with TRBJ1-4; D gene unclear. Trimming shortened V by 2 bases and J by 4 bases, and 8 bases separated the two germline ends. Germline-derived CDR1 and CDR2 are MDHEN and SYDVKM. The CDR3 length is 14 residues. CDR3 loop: CASSLVALNEKLFF. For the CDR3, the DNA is TGTGCCAGCAGTTTAGTTGCCCTTAATGAAAAACTGTTTTTT. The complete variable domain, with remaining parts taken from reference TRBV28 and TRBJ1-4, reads DVKVTQSSRYLVKRTGEKVFLECVQDMDHENMFWYRQDPGLGLRLIYFSYDVKMKEKGDIPEGYSVSREKKERFSLILESASTNQTSMYLCASSLVALNEKLFFGSGTQLSVL.

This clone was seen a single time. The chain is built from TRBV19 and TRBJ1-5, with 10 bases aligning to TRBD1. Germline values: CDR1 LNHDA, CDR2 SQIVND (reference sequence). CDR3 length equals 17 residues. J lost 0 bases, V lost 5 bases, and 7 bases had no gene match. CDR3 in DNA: TGTGCCAGTAGTTCGGGACAGGGGATATCTAGCAATCAGCCCCAGCATTTT. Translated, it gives CASSSGQGISSNQPQHF.

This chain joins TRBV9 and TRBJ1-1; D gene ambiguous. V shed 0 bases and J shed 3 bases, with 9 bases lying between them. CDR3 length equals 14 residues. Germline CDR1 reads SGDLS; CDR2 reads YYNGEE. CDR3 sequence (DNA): TGTGCCAGCAGCGTAGGTGGCGTCGACACTGAAGCTTTCTTT. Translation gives CASSVGGVDTEAFF.